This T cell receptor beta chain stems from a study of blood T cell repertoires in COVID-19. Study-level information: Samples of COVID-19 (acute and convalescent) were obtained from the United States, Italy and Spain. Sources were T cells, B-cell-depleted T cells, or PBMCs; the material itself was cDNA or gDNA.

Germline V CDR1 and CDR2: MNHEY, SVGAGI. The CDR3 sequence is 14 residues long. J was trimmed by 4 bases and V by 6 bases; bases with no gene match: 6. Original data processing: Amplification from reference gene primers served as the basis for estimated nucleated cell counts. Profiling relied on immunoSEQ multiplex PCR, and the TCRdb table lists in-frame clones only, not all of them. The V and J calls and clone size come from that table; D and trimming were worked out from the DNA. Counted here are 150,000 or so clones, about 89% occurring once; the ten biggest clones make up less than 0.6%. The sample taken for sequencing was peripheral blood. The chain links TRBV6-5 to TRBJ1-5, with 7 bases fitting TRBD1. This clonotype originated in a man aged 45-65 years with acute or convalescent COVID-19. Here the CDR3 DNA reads TGTGCCAGCAGCGACGGGGACAGAAATCAGCCCCAGCATTTT. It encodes CASSDGDRNQPQHF.